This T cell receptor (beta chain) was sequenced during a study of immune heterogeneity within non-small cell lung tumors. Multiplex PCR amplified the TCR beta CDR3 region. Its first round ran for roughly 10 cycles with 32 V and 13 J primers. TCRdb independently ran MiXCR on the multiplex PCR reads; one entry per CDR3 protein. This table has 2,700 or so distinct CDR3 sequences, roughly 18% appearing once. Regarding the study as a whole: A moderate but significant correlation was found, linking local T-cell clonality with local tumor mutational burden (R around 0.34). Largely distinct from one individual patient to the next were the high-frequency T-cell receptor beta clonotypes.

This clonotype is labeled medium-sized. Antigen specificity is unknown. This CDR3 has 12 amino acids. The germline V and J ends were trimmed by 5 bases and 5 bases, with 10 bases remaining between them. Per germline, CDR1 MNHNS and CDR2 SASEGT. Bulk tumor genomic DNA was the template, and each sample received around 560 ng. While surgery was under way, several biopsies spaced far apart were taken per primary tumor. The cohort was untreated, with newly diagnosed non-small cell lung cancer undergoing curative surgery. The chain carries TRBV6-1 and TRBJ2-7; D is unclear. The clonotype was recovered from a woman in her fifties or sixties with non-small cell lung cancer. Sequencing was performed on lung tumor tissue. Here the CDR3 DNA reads TGTGCCAGCAGTAGGACCCTCGACGAGCAGTACTTC. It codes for CASSRTLDEQYF.